This T cell receptor beta chain appears in the sequencing data of a study of blood T cells in healthy people across ages. Study outcomes and limitations: Estimates of total diversity, which came from one million sequenced T cells, were considered to be underestimates.

For the second PCR, which ran for roughly 6 to 11 cycles, a sample-barcoded 5' primer and a J-beta primer mix were used. MiXCR, run by TCRdb on the 5' RACE reads, gives a single entry per CDR3 protein. The profile shows some 1.5 million distinct CDR3 sequences, roughly 30% of them singletons. To note about this clonotype: Its antigen is undetermined.

Germline V gene sequence: CDR1 MNHEY, CDR2 SVGAGI. The CDR3 consists of 16 residues. V was clipped by 0 bases and J by 2 bases, with 12 bases between them. Sequenced sample: blood. The receptor's source is a woman aged 25 to 45 in good health. V gene TRBV6-5 combines with J gene TRBJ2-3, with a possible D match to TRBD2 (6 bases). CDR3 in DNA: TGTGCCAGCAGTTACTCGCGGGACGGTAACACAGATACGCAGTATTTT. It yields the protein CASSYSRDGNTDTQYF.